Listed below are T cell receptor beta chains from one sample, sequenced in a study of T-cell reconstitution after alpha-beta-depleted transplantation in children. Each CDR3 protein is one row after TCRdb ran MiXCR on the PCR reads. The table shows about 170,000 distinct CDR3 sequences, with around 10% occurring only once. The sample in question was PBMCs, obtained before TCRalphabeta/CD19-depleted stem cell transplant. All receptors come from a boy younger than 10 with acute myeloid leukemia, due to receive a stem cell transplant. The CDR3 runs from the conserved cysteine through the conserved F or W. The D gene is left open where the match is weak. Not every row has a clone size; where given, it reads once, few, many or a size class.

v_call	j_call	clone_size	d_call	cdr3_nt	cdr3_aa
TRBV28	TRBJ2-1	many	TRBD1	TGTGCCAGCAGGGCCGGGACAGCGCCATACAATGAGCAGTTCTTC	CASRAGTAPYNEQFF
TRBV15	TRBJ2-5	many	.	TGTGCCACCAGCAGGCCCGACAGCACAGAGACCCAGTACTTC	CATSRPDSTETQYF
TRBV25-1	TRBJ2-6	.	.	TGTGCCAGCAGTGAAAGGGGGGACAGTCCTTTAAGGGGTTCTGGGGCCAACGTCCTGACTTTC	CASSERGDSPLRGSGANVLTF
TRBV20-1	TRBJ2-1	.	TRBD2	TGCAGTGCTAGGAAGCTAGCGGGAGCGGGCTCCTACAATGAGCAGTTCTTC	CSARKLAGAGSYNEQFF
TRBV5-6	TRBJ2-1	many	TRBD1	TGTGCCAGCAGCTTAGACAGGGTATTCAACAATGAGCAGTTCTTC	CASSLDRVFNNEQFF
TRBV7-2	TRBJ1-2	many	TRBD1	TGTGCCAGCAGCTTAGCGGGGGCCGGGACAGGGGATGGCTACACCTTC	CASSLAGAGTGDGYTF
TRBV27	TRBJ2-1	many	.	TGTGCCAGCAGTTTTGACGGGGGGCTCTACAATGAGCAGTTCTTC	CASSFDGGLYNEQFF
TRBV3-1	TRBJ1-2	many	.	TGTGCCAGCAGCCAAGATGGGGCCCAGACCTATGGCTACACCTTC	CASSQDGAQTYGYTF
TRBV28	TRBJ2-2	many	.	TGTGCCAGCTTTATACAGCCCGGGGAGCTGTTTTTT	CASFIQPGELFF
TRBV15	TRBJ2-7	many	.	TGTGCCACCAGCAGAGCGTCCGAAAGGTACGAGCAGTACTTC	CATSRASERYEQYF
TRBV6-5	TRBJ1-5	many	.	TGTGCCAGCAGTTCCTCCAATAGCAATCAGCCCCAGCATTTT	CASSSSNSNQPQHF
TRBV11-2	TRBJ2-2	few	TRBD1	TGTGCCAGCAGCTGGGGACAGGGGGCCGGGGAGCTGTTTTTT	CASSWGQGAGELFF